This T cell receptor (beta chain) derives from a study of T cell responses to AZD1222 COVID-19 vaccine. Findings and caveats of the study: The donors showed a predominance of white British ancestry and of females, with possible underestimation of clonal diversity. Baseline seropositives among AZD1222 recipients totaled only five to seven.

Second-dose intervals near 4 or 12 weeks were combined. V shed 4 bases and J shed 8 bases, with 12 bases lying between them. Germline loops: CDR1 MNHEY, CDR2 SMNVEV (reference sequence). This CDR3 spans 13 amino acids. Some clones are missing from TCRdb's copy, which holds only in-frame ones; the method was immunoSEQ multiplex PCR. The sample shows roughly 120,000 clones, around 85% of them seen only once. This clone occurred once. Its target is unknown. The starting material was peripheral blood, obtained 28 days after the second AZD1222 dose. This chain uses TRBV27 with TRBJ2-1; maybe TRBD2 (5 bases). The sequence came from an adult who received the AZD1222 COVID-19 vaccine. The CDR3 coding sequence is TGTGCCAGCAGTTGGGTCGAGGGCTATGAGCAGTTCTTC. Translated, it gives CASSWVEGYEQFF.